A single sample is the source of the 22 T cell receptor beta chains below, sequenced in a study of OX40 agonist ivuxolimab in advanced cancers. Sequencing used immunoSEQ multiplex PCR; TCRdb keeps in-frame clones, though not all of them. This table has 35,000 to 45,000 clones, roughly 80% appearing once. The sample here was CD4+ or CD8+ T cells sorted from blood, taken in a trial of the OX40 agonist ivuxolimab. The receptors here all came from an adult with an advanced solid tumor such as melanoma, head and neck, liver or kidney cancer.

The chain couples TRBV6-5 to TRBJ1-1, with a possible D match to TRBD1 (5 bases). CDR3 length: 13 amino acids. CDR1 is MNHEY and CDR2 is SVGAGI in the germline V gene. Between the trimmed V and J ends, which lost 10 bases and 5 bases, there was a span of 17 bases. The CDR3 region is CAITGTEGTEAFF. CDR3 bases: TGTGCCATTACTGGGACCGAGGGGACTGAAGCTTTCTTT.

This chain uses TRBV2 with TRBJ2-2, with TRBD2 matching over 8 bases. The CDR3 extends over 16 amino acids. Germline lookup yields CDR1 SNHLY and CDR2 FYNNEI. V trimming: 8 bases; J trimming: 1 base; junction bases outside the gene matches: 9. The CDR3 is CASGSFSGVNTGELFF. The CDR3 DNA follows: TGTGCCAGCGGATCCTTTAGCGGGGTGAACACCGGGGAGCTGTTTTTT.

The gene calls are TRBV7-3 and TRBJ2-1; possible D gene TRBD1, 6 bases. The V end lost 2 bases, the J end lost 0 bases, and 11 bases lay between the germline ends. This CDR3 region has 16 residues. Germline loops: CDR1 SGHTA, CDR2 FQGTGA. For the CDR3, the DNA is TGTGCCAGCAGCTTACGGGGCAGGGGCTCCTACAATGAGCAGTTCTTC. It yields the protein CASSLRGRGSYNEQFF.

The chain combines TRBV18 with TRBJ2-5, with D perhaps matching TRBD1 (5 bases). Trimming took 5 bases from V and 2 from J, leaving 15 bases between them. This CDR3 has 15 residues. Germline V gene lookup returns CDR1 KGHSH and CDR2 LQKENI. DNA of the CDR3: TGTGCCAGCTCAGGGGCCCCTCTACCACAAGAGACCCAGTACTTC. Protein product: CASSGAPLPQETQYF. Filled out from reference TRBV18 and TRBJ2-5, the complete variable domain reads NAGVMQNPRHLVRRRGQEARLRCSPMKGHSHVYWYRQLPEEGLKFMVYLQKENIIDESGMPKERFSAEFPKEGPSILRIQQVVRGDSAAYFCASSGAPLPQETQYFGPGTRLLVL.

This rearrangement joins TRBV11-2 to TRBJ2-3, with D hard to call. CDR1 is SGHAT and CDR2 is FQNNGV in the germline V gene. The CDR3 contains 15 residues. Trimming took 1 base from V and 2 from J, leaving 10 bases between them. The CDR3 bases are TGTGCCAGCAGCTTAGGAAAACAGTACACAGATACGCAGTATTTT. Encoded protein: CASSLGKQYTDTQYF.

This rearrangement joins TRBV28 to TRBJ2-6; D is perhaps TRBD2 (6 bases). The germline V and J ends were trimmed by 5 bases and 0 bases, with 8 bases remaining between them. The CDR3 has 15 residues. CDR1 MDHEN and CDR2 SYDVKM come from the germline V gene. The CDR3 DNA is TGTGCCAGCAGTGGGGGGTTCTCTGGGGCCAACGTCCTGACTTTC. Its translation is CASSGGFSGANVLTF.

The genes are TRBV10-1 and TRBJ2-3; D ambiguous. Germline lookup yields CDR1 WNHNN and CDR2 SYGVQD (reference sequence). Trimming pared 4 bases from V and 0 bases from J, leaving 5 bases between. CDR3 length equals 13 residues. In nucleotides, the CDR3 is TGCGCCAGCAGTGGGCCGAGCACAGATACGCAGTATTTT. It encodes CASSGPSTDTQYF.

The V gene is TRBV5-1, the J gene TRBJ2-1; 7 bases agree with TRBD1. The CDR3 extends over 14 amino acids. Losses at the gene ends were 4 bases for V and 2 bases for J; bases not matched to a gene: 3. Germline loops: CDR1 SGHRS, CDR2 YFSETQ. The CDR3 nucleotides read TGCGCCAGCAGCGTGGGACAGACCTACAATGAGCAGTTCTTC. This codes for CASSVGQTYNEQFF.

The rearrangement links TRBV19 to TRBJ2-5; 9 bases match TRBD1. The CDR3 is made up of 15 amino acids. CDR1 and CDR2 from the germline V gene are LNHDA and SQIVND (reference sequence). The V gene end was trimmed by 6 bases and the J gene end by 4 bases; junction bases not matched to a gene: 9. The CDR3 region is CASRYRGRGGETQYF. Here the CDR3 DNA reads TGTGCCAGTAGGTACAGGGGGCGCGGGGGAGAGACCCAGTACTTC.

The CDR3 nucleotides are TGTGCCATCAGTGCGGGAAGGAGAGAGAACACTGAAGCTTTCTTT. It encodes CAISAGRRENTEAFF. This chain links TRBV10-3 with TRBJ1-1; D unclear. The germline V gene has CDR1 ENHRY and CDR2 SYGVKD. The CDR3 runs 15 residues. With 4 bases removed from V and 1 base from J, the gap between germline ends came to 13 bases.

The rearrangement links TRBV7-9 to TRBJ2-1, with a weak D call TRBD1 (5 bases). Trimming shortened V by 5 bases and J by 0 bases, and 23 bases separated the two germline ends. From germline, CDR1 is SEHNR and CDR2 FQNEAQ (reference sequence). CDR3 length: 19 residues. In nucleotides, the CDR3 is TGTGCCAGCAGCCAGCCGACACGACAGACCCGCCCCTCCTACAATGAGCAGTTCTTC. Its protein is CASSQPTRQTRPSYNEQFF.

The J gene is TRBJ1-1, the V gene TRBV7-3; no firm D call. The CDR3 runs to 13 residues. V was pared by 2 bases and J by 1 base, with 5 bases between. The V gene's germline CDR1 is SGHTA and CDR2 FQGTGA. CDR3 in amino acids: CASSLDPNTEAFF. CDR3 sequence (DNA): TGTGCCAGCAGCTTAGACCCGAACACTGAAGCTTTCTTT.

In DNA form, the CDR3 reads TGTGCCAGCAGTTTCGTCAGCGGGAGTTCTGGAGAGACCCAGTACTTC. Residues: CASSFVSGSSGETQYF. The chain joins TRBV28 to TRBJ2-5; the match to TRBD2 covers 8 bases. Germline V lookup: CDR1 MDHEN, CDR2 SYDVKM. The CDR3 loop spans 16 amino acids. V dropped 3 bases and J dropped 4; count of bases not matched to a gene: 10.

The rearrangement uses TRBV10-2 and TRBJ1-5; no reliable D call. V lost 3 bases and J 7 bases, leaving 7 bases between the germline ends. Germline assignment: CDR1 WSHSY and CDR2 SAAADI. The CDR3 extends over 12 amino acids. The CDR3 region is CASSDPGQPQHF. The CDR3 nucleotides read TGCGCCAGCAGTGACCCAGGCCAGCCCCAGCATTTT.

The chain employs TRBV29-1 and TRBJ1-5, with D perhaps TRBD1 (6 bases). V was shortened by 7 bases and J by 4 bases, with 14 bases between the two germline ends. The CDR3 totals 13 residues. The V gene's germline CDR1 is SQVTM and CDR2 ANQGSEA. The CDR3, as DNA: TGCAGCGCCCAAGAGGGGGGTAATCAGCCCCAGCATTTT. Its protein is CSAQEGGNQPQHF.

J is TRBJ1-6 and V is TRBV28; unclear D gene. This CDR3 region has 14 residues. The germline CDR1 and CDR2 sequences are MDHEN and SYDVKM. With 2 bases removed from V and 7 bases from J, the gap between germline ends came to 9 bases. CDR3 protein: CASSLNVYNSPLHF. The CDR3 DNA sequence: TGTGCCAGCAGTTTAAACGTGTACAATTCACCCCTCCACTTT.

The genes are TRBV2 and TRBJ1-1; D remains unclear. Germline V CDR1 and CDR2: SNHLY, FYNNEI. V gave up 2 bases and J gave up 5 bases, with 9 bases separating them. The CDR3 contains 13 residues. In DNA form, the CDR3 reads TGTGCCAGCAGTGAAAGGCGGGAAACTGAAGCTTTCTTT. This gives the protein CASSERRETEAFF.

The V gene is TRBV19, the J gene TRBJ1-1; weak D call: TRBD1 (6 bases). Trimming removed 9 bases from V and 3 bases from J, with 14 bases in between. CDR1 and CDR2 from the germline V gene are LNHDA and SQIVND (reference sequence). The CDR3 is 13 residues long. The CDR3: CASSDSDYTEAFF. The CDR3 bases are TGTGCCAGCTCGGACAGTGACTACACTGAAGCTTTCTTT.

The genes are TRBV7-3 and TRBJ2-2, with no clear D. This CDR3 contains 13 residues. Trimming left V 5 bases short and J 1 base short, with 5 bases between. Germline assignment: CDR1 SGHTA and CDR2 FQGTGA. For the CDR3, the DNA is TGTGCCAGCAGCGATAAGAACACCGGGGAGCTGTTTTTT. This gives the protein CASSDKNTGELFF.

J is TRBJ1-1 and V is TRBV18; D unclear. CDR3 length: 14 amino acids. Trimming left V 6 bases short and J 3 bases short, with 14 bases between. Per germline, CDR1 KGHSH and CDR2 LQKENI. The CDR3 loop reads CASSMGLIYTEAFF. The CDR3 coding sequence is TGTGCCAGCTCGATGGGCCTTATATACACTGAAGCTTTCTTT.

This clone was observed once. The rearrangement links TRBV5-6 to TRBJ2-1, with no clear D. CDR1 and CDR2 from the germline V gene are SGHDT and YYEEEE. The V gene lost 0 bases and the J gene lost 6 bases, with 19 bases spanning the gap. The CDR3 extends over 17 amino acids. The CDR3 DNA is TGTGCCAGCAGCTTGGCGGTTATGGGCCTGACTTTCAATGAGCAGTTCTTC. It encodes CASSLAVMGLTFNEQFF. Together with reference TRBV5-6 and TRBJ2-1, the CDR3 gives the full variable domain: DAGVTQSPTHLIKTRGQQVTLRCSPKSGHDTVSWYQQALGQGPQFIFQYYEEEERQRGNFPDRFSGHQFPNYSSELNVNALLLGDSALYLCASSLAVMGLTFNEQFFGPGTRLTVL.

This clone came up once. This chain uses TRBV9 with TRBJ2-1, with 11 positions matching TRBD2. V shed 0 bases, J shed 9 bases, and the junction held 8 bases outside the gene matches. Germline V gives CDR1 SGDLS, CDR2 YYNGEE. The CDR3 totals 16 residues. This chain's CDR3 is CASSVEVLAGVGEQFF. The CDR3 coding sequence is TGTGCCAGCAGCGTAGAGGTACTAGCGGGAGTTGGTGAGCAGTTCTTC.